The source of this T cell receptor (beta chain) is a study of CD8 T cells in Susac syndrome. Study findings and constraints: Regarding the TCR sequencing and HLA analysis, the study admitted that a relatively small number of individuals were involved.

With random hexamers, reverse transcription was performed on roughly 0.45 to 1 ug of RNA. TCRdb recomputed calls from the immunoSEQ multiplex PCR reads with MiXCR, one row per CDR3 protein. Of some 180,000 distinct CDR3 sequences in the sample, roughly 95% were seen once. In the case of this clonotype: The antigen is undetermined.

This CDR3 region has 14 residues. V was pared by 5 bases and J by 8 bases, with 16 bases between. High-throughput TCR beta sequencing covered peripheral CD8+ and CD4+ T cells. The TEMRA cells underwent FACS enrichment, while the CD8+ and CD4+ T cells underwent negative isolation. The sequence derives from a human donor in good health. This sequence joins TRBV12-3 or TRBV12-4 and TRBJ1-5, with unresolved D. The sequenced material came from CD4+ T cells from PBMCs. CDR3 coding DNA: TGTGCCAGCAGTCCGCCGAGTGGGCGGGAGCCCCAGCATTTT. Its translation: CASSPPSGREPQHF.